Following are 16 T cell receptor beta chains from one sample sequenced in a study of long-term antiretroviral therapy in people with HIV. Running of the v3.0 immunoSEQ assay took place at survey level. TCRdb's table, derived via immunoSEQ multiplex PCR, lists solely in-frame clones and lacks some. Among tens of thousands of clones listed, around three quarters were seen once. The specimen comprised unsorted PBMCs, sampled 1.1 years before starting antiretroviral therapy. The receptors derive from a woman in her thirties or forties with HIV.

This chain links TRBV7-8 with TRBJ2-3; D is ambiguous. The CDR3 runs 17 residues. V lost 6 bases, J lost 0 bases, and 19 bases lay in between. Germline assignment: CDR1 SGHVS and CDR2 FQNEAQ. The CDR3 coding sequence is TGTGCCAGCAGGAATTTCGGGCACTCTCCTAGCACAGATACGCAGTATTTT. This sequence encodes CASRNFGHSPSTDTQYF.

This clone was seen once. The chain has TRBV2 and TRBJ1-2, with TRBD1 matching over 8 bases. The CDR3 length is 13 residues. Germline V gives CDR1 SNHLY, CDR2 FYNNEI. V lost 3 bases and J lost 6; bases outside the gene matches: 3. The DNA of the CDR3 is TGTGCCAGCAGTGATCAGGGGGCTAATGGCTACACCTTC. It encodes CASSDQGANGYTF.

The chain uses TRBV15 and TRBJ1-5; weak D call: TRBD1 (5 bases). Germline V gene sequence: CDR1 LNHNV, CDR2 YYDKDF (reference sequence). This CDR3 is 15 amino acids long. Trimming removed 4 bases at V and 2 bases at J, with 12 bases between. This CDR3 reads CATSNGGEGNQPQHF. The CDR3 bases are TGTGCCACCAGCAACGGAGGGGAAGGCAATCAGCCCCAGCATTTT.

The chain carries TRBV2 and TRBJ2-7; unclear D gene. The germline V and J ends were trimmed by 1 base and 1 base, with 8 bases remaining between them. Per germline, CDR1 SNHLY and CDR2 FYNNEI. The CDR3 totals 14 residues. CDR3 DNA sequence: TGTGCCAGCAGTGAAGTGAAAACTTCCTACGAGCAGTACTTC. It yields the protein CASSEVKTSYEQYF.

The J gene is TRBJ1-1, the V gene TRBV30, with 9 bases lining up with TRBD1. In germline, CDR1 is GTSNPN, CDR2 SVGIG (reference sequence). V was pared by 5 bases and J by 3 bases, with 10 bases of the junction left unmatched. The length of the CDR3 is 15 residues. CDR3 sequence (DNA): TGTGCCTGGGGTCTTTTTGGACAGGGGTACACTGAAGCTTTCTTT. Translation gives CAWGLFGQGYTEAFF.

This clone has a single count. The rearrangement joins TRBV7-2 to TRBJ2-6; D is unresolved. CDR3 length: 17 amino acids. The germline CDR1 and CDR2 sequences are SGHTA and FQGNSA. V was shortened by 4 bases and J by 0 bases, with 13 bases between the two germline ends. The CDR3 coding sequence is TGTGCCAGCAGCTCCGGGTATGGCTTCTCTGGGGCCAACGTCCTGACTTTC. The encoded protein is CASSSGYGFSGANVLTF.

V and J are TRBV19 and TRBJ1-5, with D tentatively TRBD1 (5 bases). The CDR3 has 14 residues. Germline loops: CDR1 LNHDA, CDR2 SQIVND (reference sequence). V gave up 5 bases and J gave up 7 bases, with 15 bases separating them. CDR3 bases: TGTGCCAGTAGTCATGACACAGGCGGACAGCCCCAGCATTTT. Amino acid sequence: CASSHDTGGQPQHF.

This rearrangement joins TRBV7-6 to TRBJ1-2, with TRBD1 matching over 7 bases. The CDR3 extends over 15 amino acids. V was clipped by 1 base and J by 6 bases; unmatched bases: 8. Germline CDR1 is SGHVS and CDR2 is FNYEAQ. The CDR3 spells CASSLGVGGADGYTF. The CDR3 DNA sequence: TGTGCCAGCAGCTTAGGGGTAGGGGGCGCGGATGGCTACACCTTC.

This clone was picked up one time. The chain uses TRBV7-2 and TRBJ1-4; D not certain. Trimming stripped 2 bases from V and 5 bases from J, with 15 bases between. The CDR3 totals 16 residues. Germline-derived CDR1 and CDR2 are SGHTA and FQGNSA. In DNA form, the CDR3 reads TGTGCCAGCAGCTTAAGAGAGACGACGGGGAATGAAAAACTGTTTTTT. It specifies CASSLRETTGNEKLFF.

The rearrangement joins TRBV27 to TRBJ2-7; a possible D gene is TRBD1 (5 bases). Trimming took off 4 bases at V and 3 bases at J, with 13 bases between the two ends. Germline V gene data show CDR1 as MNHEY and CDR2 as SMNVEV (reference sequence). This CDR3 is built from 14 residues. The CDR3 nucleotides read TGTGCCAGCAGTTGGGGCAGTTCGCTCTACGAGCAGTACTTC. Translated, it gives CASSWGSSLYEQYF.

J is TRBJ1-1 and V is TRBV6-5, with D possibly being TRBD1 (5 bases). Between the trimmed V and J ends, which lost 3 bases and 10 bases, there was a span of 15 bases. Germline CDR1 is MNHEY and CDR2 is SVGAGI. The CDR3 runs 13 residues. The CDR3 bases are TGTGCCAGCAGTTATGAATCATCGGGGCGAGCTTTCTTT. As protein: CASSYESSGRAFF.

J is TRBJ2-1 and V is TRBV7-9, with TRBD2 as a possible D gene (5 bases). The CDR3 is 16 residues long. The V and J ends lost 1 base and 4 bases respectively, with 14 bases between them. Germline CDR1 and CDR2: SEHNR and FQNEAQ (reference sequence). The DNA for the CDR3 is TGTGCCAGCAGCTTAGTCGTGGGAGTGGTGTACAATGAGCAGTTCTTC. Its protein is CASSLVVGVVYNEQFF.

This rearrangement joins TRBV25-1 to TRBJ2-7; 7 bases line up with TRBD2. V lost 3 bases to trimming and J lost 1 base; unmatched junction nucleotides: 3. The germline V gene encodes CDR1 MGHDK and CDR2 SYGVNS. CDR3 length equals 14 residues. CDR3 protein: CASSDTSASYEQYF. In nucleotides, the CDR3 is TGTGCCAGCAGTGATACTAGCGCGTCCTACGAGCAGTACTTC.

The CDR3 sequence is CASSDGTTSIADTQYF. In DNA form, the CDR3 reads TGTGCCAGCAGTGATGGGACTACCTCAATCGCAGATACGCAGTATTTT. The chain combines TRBV2 with TRBJ2-3; TRBD2 aligns across 7 bases. Germline V gives CDR1 SNHLY, CDR2 FYNNEI. This CDR3 has 16 residues. The V segment lost 3 bases and the J segment 4 bases; nucleotides outside the gene matches: 10.

The chain is built from TRBV29-1 and TRBJ2-5; a possible D gene is TRBD1 (5 bases). The CDR3 consists of 13 residues. CDR1 SQVTM and CDR2 ANQGSEA come from the germline V gene. Trimming stripped 4 bases from V and 5 bases from J, with 14 bases between. For the CDR3, the DNA is TGCAGCGTTGGTTGGGGCGTTTCGGAGACCCAGTACTTC. Translating gives CSVGWGVSETQYF.

This chain uses TRBV5-4 with TRBJ2-3; the D is unclear. The germline V and J ends were trimmed by 4 bases and 1 base, with 7 bases remaining between them. Per the germline V gene, CDR1 is SGHNT and CDR2 is YYREEE (reference sequence). The CDR3 has 13 amino acids. This CDR3 reads CASSAYRTDTQYF. DNA of the CDR3: TGTGCCAGCAGCGCGTATCGCACAGATACGCAGTATTTT.